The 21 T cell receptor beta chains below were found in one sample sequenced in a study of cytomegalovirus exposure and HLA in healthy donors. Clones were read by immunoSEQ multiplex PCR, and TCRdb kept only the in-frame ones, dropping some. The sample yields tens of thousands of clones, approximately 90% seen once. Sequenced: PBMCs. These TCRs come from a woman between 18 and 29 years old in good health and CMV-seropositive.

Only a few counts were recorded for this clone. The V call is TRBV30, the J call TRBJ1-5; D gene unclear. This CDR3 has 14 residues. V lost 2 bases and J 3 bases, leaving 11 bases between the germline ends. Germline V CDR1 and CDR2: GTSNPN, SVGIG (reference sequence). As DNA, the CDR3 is TGTGCCTGGAGTCTCCGCGTTCCCAATCAGCCCCAGCATTTT. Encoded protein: CAWSLRVPNQPQHF. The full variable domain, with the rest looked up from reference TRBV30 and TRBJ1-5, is SQTIHQWPATLVQPVGSPLSLECTVEGTSNPNLYWYRQAAGRGLQLLFYSVGIGQISSEVPQNLSASRPQDRQFILSSKKLLLSDSGFYLCAWSLRVPNQPQHFGDGTRLSIL.

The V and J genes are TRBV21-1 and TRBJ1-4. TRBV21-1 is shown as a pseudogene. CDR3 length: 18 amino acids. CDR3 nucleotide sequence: TGTGCCAGCAGCAAAAAGTTTGGAGGGAGGAGAGCTAATGAAAAACTGTTTTTT. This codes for CASSKKFGGRRANEKLFF.

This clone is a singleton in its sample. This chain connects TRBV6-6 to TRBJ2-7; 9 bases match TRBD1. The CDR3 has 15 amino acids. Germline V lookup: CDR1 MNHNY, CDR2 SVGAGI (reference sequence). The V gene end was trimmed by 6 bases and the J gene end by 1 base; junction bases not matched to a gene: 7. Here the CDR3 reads CASSPDRGISYEQYF. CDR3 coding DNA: TGTGCCAGCAGCCCCGACAGGGGGATTTCCTACGAGCAGTACTTC.

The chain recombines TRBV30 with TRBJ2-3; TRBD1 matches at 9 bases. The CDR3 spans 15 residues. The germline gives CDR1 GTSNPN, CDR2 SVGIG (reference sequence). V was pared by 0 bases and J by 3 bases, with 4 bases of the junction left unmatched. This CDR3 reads CAWSVGDRVTDTQYF. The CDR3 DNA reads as TGTGCCTGGAGTGTGGGGGACAGGGTAACAGATACGCAGTATTTT.

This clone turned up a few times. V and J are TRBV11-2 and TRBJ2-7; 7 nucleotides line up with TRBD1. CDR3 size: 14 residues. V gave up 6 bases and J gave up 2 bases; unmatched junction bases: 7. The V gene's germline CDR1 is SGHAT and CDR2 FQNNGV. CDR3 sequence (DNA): TGTGCCAGCAGTCTAAAGACAGGGCCCTACGAGCAGTACTTC. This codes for CASSLKTGPYEQYF.

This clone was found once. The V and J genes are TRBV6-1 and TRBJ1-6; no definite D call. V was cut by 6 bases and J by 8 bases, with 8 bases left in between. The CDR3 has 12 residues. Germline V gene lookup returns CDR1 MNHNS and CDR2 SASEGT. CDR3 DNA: TGTGCCAGCAGACCCGGGGATTCACCCCTCCACTTT. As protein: CASRPGDSPLHF.

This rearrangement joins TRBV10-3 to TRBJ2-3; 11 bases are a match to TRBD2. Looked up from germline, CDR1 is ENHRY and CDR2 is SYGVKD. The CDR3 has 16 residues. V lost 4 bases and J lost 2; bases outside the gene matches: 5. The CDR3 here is CAISGTSGSLTDTQYF. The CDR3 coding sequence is TGTGCCATCAGTGGTACTAGCGGGAGTCTCACAGATACGCAGTATTTT.

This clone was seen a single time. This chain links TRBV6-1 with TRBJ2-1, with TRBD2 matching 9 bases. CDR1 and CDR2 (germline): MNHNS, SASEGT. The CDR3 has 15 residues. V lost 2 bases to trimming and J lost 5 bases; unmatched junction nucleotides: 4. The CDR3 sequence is CASSETAGGHNEQFF. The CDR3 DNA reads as TGTGCCAGCAGTGAAACGGCGGGGGGGCACAATGAGCAGTTCTTC.

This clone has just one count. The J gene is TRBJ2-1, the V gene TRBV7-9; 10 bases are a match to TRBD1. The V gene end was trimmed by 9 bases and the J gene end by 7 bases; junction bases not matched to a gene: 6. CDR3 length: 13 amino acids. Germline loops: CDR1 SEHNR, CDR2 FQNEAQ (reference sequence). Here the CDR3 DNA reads TGTGCCAGTGGACGGACAGGGGGGAATGAGCAGTTCTTC. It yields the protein CASGRTGGNEQFF.

CDR3 region: CASSLQGLGTEAFF. The CDR3 nucleotides read TGTGCCAGTAGCCTACAGGGTTTGGGCACTGAAGCTTTCTTT. This sequence joins TRBV19 and TRBJ1-1; possibly TRBD1 for D (6 bases). The germline V gene has CDR1 LNHDA and CDR2 SQIVND (reference sequence). The CDR3 is 14 amino acids. The germline V and J ends were trimmed by 6 bases and 4 bases, with 15 bases remaining between them.

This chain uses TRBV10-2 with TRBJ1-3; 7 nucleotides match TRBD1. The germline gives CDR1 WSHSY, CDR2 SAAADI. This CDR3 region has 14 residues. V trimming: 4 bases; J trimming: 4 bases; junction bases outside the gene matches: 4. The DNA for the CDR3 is TGCGCCAGCAGTGCTGGGACAGCAGGAAACACCATATATTTT. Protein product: CASSAGTAGNTIYF.

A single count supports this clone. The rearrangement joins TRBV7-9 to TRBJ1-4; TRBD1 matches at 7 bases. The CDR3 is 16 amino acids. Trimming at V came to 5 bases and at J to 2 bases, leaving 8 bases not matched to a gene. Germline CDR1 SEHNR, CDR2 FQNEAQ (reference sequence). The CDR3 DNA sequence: TGTGCCAGCAGCGCTACAGGGGAGTCGACTAATGAAAAACTGTTTTTT. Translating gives CASSATGESTNEKLFF.

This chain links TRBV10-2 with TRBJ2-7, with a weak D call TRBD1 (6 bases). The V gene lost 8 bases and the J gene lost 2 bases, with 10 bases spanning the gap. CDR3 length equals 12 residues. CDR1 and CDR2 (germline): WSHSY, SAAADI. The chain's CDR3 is CASSDSTYEQYF. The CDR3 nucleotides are TGCGCCAGCTCGGACAGCACCTACGAGCAGTACTTC.

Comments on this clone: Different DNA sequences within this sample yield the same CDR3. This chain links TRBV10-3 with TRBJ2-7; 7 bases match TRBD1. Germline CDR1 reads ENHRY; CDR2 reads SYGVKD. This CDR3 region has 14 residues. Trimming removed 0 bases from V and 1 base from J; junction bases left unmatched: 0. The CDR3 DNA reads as TGTGCCATCAGTGAGTCGGGACAGTCCTACGAGCAGTACTTC. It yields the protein CAISESGQSYEQYF.

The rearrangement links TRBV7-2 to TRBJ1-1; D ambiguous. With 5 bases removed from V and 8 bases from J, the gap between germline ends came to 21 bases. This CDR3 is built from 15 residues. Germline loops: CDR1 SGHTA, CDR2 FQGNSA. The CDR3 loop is CASSPKPQTRLEAFF. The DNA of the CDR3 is TGTGCCAGCAGCCCAAAACCCCAAACAAGATTAGAAGCTTTCTTT.

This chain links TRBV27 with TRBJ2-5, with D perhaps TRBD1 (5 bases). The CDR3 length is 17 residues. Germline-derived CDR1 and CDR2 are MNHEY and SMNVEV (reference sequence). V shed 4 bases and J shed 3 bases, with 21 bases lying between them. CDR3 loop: CASSSLPDRNPKETQYF. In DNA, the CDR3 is TGTGCCAGCAGTTCCCTACCCGACAGAAACCCTAAAGAGACCCAGTACTTC.

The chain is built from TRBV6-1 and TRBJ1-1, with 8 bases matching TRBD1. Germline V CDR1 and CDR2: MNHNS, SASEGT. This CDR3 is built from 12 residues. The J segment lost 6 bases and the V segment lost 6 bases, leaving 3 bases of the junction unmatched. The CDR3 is CASSWTGSEAFF. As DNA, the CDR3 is TGTGCCAGCAGCTGGACAGGGTCTGAAGCTTTCTTT.

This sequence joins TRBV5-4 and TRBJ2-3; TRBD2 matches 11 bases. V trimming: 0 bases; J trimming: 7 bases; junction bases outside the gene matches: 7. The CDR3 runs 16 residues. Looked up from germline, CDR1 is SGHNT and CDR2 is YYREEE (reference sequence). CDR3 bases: TGTGCCAGCAGCTTGGAGGTTGGGACTAGCGGTAATACGCAGTATTTT. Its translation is CASSLEVGTSGNTQYF. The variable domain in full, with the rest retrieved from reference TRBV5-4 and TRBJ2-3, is ETGVTQSPTHLIKTRGQQVTLRCSSQSGHNTVSWYQQALGQGPQFIFQYYREEENGRGNFPPRFSGLQFPNYSSELNVNALELDDSALYLCASSLEVGTSGNTQYFGPGTRLTVL.

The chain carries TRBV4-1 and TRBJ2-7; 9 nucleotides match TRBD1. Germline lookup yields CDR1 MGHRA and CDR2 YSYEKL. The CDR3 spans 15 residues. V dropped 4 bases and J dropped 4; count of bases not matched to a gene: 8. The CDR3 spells CASSLRGQGIYEQYF. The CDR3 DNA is TGCGCCAGCAGCCTAAGGGGACAGGGAATTTACGAGCAGTACTTC.

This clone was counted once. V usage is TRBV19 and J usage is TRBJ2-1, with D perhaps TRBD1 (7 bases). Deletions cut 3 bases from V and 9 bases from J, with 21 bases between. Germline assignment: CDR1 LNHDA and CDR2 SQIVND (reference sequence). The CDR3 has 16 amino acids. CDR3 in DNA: TGTGCCAGTAGTATTTATCAGACAGGGACTGGTGGTGAGCAGTTCTTC. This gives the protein CASSIYQTGTGGEQFF.

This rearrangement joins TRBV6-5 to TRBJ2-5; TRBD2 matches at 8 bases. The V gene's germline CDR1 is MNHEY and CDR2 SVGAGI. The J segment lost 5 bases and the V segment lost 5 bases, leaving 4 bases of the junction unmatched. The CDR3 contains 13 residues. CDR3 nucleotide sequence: TGTGCCAGCAGTAGGGGACTAGTCGAGACCCAGTACTTC. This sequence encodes CASSRGLVETQYF.